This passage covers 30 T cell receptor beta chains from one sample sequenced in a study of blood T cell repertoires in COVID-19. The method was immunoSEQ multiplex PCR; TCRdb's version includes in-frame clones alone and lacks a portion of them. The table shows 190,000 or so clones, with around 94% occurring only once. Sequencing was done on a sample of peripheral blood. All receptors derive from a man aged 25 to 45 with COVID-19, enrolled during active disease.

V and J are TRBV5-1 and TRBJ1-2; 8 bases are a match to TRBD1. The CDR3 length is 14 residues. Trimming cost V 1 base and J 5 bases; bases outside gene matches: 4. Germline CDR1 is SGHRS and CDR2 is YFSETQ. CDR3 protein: CASSLPRTGYGYTF. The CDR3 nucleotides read TGCGCCAGCAGCTTGCCCCGGACAGGGTATGGCTACACCTTC.

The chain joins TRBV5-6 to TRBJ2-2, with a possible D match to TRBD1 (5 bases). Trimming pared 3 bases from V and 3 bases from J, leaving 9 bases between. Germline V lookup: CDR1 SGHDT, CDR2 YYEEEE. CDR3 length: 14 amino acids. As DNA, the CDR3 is TGTGCCAGCAGCTGGCAGGGATACACCGGGGAGCTGTTTTTT. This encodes CASSWQGYTGELFF.

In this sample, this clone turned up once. In nucleotides, the CDR3 is TGTGCCAGTAGTATTTCGGAGTATGGCTACACCTTC. It translates to CASSISEYGYTF. The chain recombines TRBV19 with TRBJ1-2; D not certain. Trimming left V 3 bases short and J 5 bases short, with 7 bases between. In germline, CDR1 is LNHDA, CDR2 SQIVND (reference sequence). The CDR3 extends over 12 amino acids. Using reference TRBV19 and TRBJ1-2 for the parts outside the CDR3, the full variable domain is DGGITQSPKYLFRKEGQNVTLSCEQNLNHDAMYWYRQDPGQGLRLIYYSQIVNDFQKGDIAEGYSVSREKKESFPLTVTSAQKNPTAFYLCASSISEYGYTFGSGTRLTVV.

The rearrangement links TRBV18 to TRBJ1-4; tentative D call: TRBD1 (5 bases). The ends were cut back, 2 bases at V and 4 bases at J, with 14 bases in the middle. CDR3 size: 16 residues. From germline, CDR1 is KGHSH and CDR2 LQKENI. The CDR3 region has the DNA TGTGCCAGCTCACCAGAGTGGAACGGGGGTAATGAAAAACTGTTTTTT. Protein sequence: CASSPEWNGGNEKLFF.

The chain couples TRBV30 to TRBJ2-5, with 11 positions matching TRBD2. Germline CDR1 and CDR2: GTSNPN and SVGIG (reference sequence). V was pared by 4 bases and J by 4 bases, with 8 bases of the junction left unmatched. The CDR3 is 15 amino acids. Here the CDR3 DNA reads TGTGCCTGGACGAGACTAGCGGGAATGTCAGAGACCCAGTACTTC. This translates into CAWTRLAGMSETQYF.

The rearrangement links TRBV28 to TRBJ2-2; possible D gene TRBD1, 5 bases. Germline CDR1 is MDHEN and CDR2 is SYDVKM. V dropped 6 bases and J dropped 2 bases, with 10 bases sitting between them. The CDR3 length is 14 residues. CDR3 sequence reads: CASRGGQNTGELFF. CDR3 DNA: TGTGCCAGCAGGGGCGGACAAAACACCGGGGAGCTGTTTTTT.

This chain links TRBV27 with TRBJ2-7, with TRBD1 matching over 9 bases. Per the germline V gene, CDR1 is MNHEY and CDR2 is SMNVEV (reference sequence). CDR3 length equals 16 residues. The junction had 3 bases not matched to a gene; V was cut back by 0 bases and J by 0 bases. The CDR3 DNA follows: TGTGCCAGCAGTTTATCGGGGACAGGGAGCTCCTACGAGCAGTACTTC. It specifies CASSLSGTGSSYEQYF.

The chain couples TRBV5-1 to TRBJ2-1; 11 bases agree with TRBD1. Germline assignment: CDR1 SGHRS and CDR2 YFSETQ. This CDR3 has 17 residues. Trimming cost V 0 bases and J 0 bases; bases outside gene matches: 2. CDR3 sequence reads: CASSLAGTGGSYNEQFF. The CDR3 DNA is TGCGCCAGCAGCTTGGCCGGGACAGGGGGCTCCTACAATGAGCAGTTCTTC.

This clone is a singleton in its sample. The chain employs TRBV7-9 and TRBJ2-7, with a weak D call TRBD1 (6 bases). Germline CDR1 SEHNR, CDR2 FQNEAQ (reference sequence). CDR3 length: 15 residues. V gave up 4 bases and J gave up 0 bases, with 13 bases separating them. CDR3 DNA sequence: TGTGCCAGCAGCTCCCGGACAGACAGCTCCTACGAGCAGTACTTC. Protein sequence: CASSSRTDSSYEQYF.

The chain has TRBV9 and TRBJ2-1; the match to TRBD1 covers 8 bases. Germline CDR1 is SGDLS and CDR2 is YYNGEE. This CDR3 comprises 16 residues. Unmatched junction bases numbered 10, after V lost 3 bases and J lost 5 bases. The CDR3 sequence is CASSASQGVPHNEQFF. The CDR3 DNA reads TGTGCCAGCAGCGCGTCACAGGGGGTACCCCACAATGAGCAGTTCTTC.

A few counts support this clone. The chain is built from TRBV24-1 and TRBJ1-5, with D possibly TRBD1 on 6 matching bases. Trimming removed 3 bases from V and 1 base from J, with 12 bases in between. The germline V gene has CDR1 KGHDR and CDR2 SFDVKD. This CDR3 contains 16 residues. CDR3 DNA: TGTGCCACCAGTGATGTGCGGACAGAAAGCAATCAGCCCCAGCATTTT. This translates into CATSDVRTESNQPQHF.

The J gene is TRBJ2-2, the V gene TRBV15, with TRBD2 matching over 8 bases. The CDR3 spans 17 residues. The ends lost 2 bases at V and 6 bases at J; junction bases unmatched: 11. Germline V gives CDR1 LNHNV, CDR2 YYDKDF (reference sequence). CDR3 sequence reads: CATSRPSRGGVAGELFF. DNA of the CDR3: TGTGCCACCAGCAGACCCTCCCGGGGGGGTGTCGCCGGGGAGCTGTTTTTT.

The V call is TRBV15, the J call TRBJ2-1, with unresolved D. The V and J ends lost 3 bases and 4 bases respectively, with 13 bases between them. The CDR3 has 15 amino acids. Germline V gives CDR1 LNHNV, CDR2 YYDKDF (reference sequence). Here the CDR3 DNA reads TGTGCCACCAGCAGTACAGTTACGATGTACAATGAGCAGTTCTTC. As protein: CATSSTVTMYNEQFF.

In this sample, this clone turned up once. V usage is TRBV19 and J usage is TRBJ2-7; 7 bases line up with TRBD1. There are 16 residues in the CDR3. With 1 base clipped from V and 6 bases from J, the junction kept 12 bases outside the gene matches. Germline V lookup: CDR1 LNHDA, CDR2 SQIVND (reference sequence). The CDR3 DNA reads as TGTGCCAGTAGTATAGTTCAAACGACAGGGCCCCCCGAGCAGTACTTC. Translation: CASSIVQTTGPPEQYF.

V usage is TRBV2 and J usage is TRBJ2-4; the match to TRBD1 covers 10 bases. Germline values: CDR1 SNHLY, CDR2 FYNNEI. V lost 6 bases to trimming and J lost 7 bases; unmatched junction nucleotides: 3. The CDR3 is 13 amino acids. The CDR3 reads CASRLGQGNIQYF. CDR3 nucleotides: TGTGCCAGCAGGCTGGGACAGGGGAACATTCAGTACTTC.

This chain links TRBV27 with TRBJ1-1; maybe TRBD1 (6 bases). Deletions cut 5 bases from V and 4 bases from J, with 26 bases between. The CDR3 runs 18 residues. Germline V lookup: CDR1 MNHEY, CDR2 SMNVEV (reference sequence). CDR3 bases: TGTGCCAGCAGTCCAGAAACCTGGCAGGGGATTGGAGTCACTGAAGCTTTCTTT. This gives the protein CASSPETWQGIGVTEAFF.

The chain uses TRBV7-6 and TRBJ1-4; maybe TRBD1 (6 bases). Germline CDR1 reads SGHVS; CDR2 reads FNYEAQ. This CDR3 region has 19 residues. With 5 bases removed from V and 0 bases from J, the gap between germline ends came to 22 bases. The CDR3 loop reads CASSKVRLGTLATNEKLFF. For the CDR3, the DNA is TGTGCCAGCAGCAAAGTGCGATTAGGGACATTAGCAACTAATGAAAAACTGTTTTTT.

The CDR3 bases are TGCGCCAGCAGCCAAGAAGATTACAGACGGAATGAAAAACTGTTTTTT. It yields the protein CASSQEDYRRNEKLFF. The V call is TRBV4-1, the J call TRBJ1-4, with D uncertain. Trimming removed 0 bases at V and 5 bases at J, with 13 bases between. The CDR3 runs 16 residues. Germline loops: CDR1 MGHRA, CDR2 YSYEKL.

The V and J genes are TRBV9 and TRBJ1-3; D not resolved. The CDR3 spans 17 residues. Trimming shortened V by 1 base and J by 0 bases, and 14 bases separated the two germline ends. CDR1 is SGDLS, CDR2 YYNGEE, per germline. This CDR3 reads CASSVSPAESSGNTIYF. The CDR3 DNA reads TGTGCCAGCAGCGTAAGTCCCGCAGAAAGCTCTGGAAACACCATATATTTT.

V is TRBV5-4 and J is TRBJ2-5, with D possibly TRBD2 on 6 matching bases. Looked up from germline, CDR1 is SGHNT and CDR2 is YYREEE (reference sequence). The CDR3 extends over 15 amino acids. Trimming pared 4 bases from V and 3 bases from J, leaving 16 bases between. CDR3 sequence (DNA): TGTGCCAGCAGCCAACGGTCCGCGGGGAAAGAGACCCAGTACTTC. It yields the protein CASSQRSAGKETQYF.

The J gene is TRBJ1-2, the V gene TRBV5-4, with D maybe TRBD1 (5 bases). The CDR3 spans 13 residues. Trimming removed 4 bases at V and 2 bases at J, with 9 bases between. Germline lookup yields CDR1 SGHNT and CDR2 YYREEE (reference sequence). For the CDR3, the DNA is TGTGCCAGCAGCCAGCAGGGAAACTATGGCTACACCTTC. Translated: CASSQQGNYGYTF.

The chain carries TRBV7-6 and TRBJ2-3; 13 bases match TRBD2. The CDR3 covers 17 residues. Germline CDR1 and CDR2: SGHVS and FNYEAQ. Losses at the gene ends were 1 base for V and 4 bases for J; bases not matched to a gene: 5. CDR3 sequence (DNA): TGTGCCAGCAGCTTAGAACTAGCGGGGGGGCGCCCAGATACGCAGTATTTT. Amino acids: CASSLELAGGRPDTQYF.

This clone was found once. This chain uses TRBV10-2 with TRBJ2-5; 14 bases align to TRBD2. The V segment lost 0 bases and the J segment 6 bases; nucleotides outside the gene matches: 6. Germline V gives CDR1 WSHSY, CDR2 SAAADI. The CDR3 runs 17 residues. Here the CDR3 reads CASSESTSGGASQTQYF. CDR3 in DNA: TGCGCCAGCAGTGAGTCGACTAGCGGGGGGGCCTCACAGACCCAGTACTTC.

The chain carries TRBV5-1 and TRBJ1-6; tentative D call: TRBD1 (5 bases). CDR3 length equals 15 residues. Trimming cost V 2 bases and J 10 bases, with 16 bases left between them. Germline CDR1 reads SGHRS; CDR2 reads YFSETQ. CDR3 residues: CASSLRYGGSSPLHF. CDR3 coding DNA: TGCGCCAGCAGCTTACGTTACGGGGGTAGCTCACCCCTCCACTTT.

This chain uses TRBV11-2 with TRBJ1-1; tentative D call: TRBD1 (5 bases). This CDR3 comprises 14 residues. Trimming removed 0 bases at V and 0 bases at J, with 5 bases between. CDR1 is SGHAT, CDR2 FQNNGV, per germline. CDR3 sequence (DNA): TGTGCCAGCAGCTTAGACAGGGTGAACACTGAAGCTTTCTTT. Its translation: CASSLDRVNTEAFF.

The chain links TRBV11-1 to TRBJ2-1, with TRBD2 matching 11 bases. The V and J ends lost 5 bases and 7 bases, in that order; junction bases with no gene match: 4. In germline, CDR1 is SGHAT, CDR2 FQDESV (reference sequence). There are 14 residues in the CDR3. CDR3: CASSRGTSGNEQFF. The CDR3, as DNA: TGTGCCAGCAGCCGAGGGACTAGCGGTAATGAGCAGTTCTTC. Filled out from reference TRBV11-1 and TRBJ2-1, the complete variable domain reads EAEVAQSPRYKITEKSQAVAFWCDPISGHATLYWYRQILGQGPELLVQFQDESVVDDSQLPKDRFSAERLKGVDSTLKIQPAELGDSAMYLCASSRGTSGNEQFFGPGTRLTVL.

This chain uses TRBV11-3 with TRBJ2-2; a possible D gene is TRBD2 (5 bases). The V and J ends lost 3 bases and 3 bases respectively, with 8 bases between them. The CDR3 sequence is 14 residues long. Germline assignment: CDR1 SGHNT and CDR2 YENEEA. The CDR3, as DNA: TGTGCCAGCAGCTTCTGGGGAGACACCGGGGAGCTGTTTTTT. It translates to CASSFWGDTGELFF.

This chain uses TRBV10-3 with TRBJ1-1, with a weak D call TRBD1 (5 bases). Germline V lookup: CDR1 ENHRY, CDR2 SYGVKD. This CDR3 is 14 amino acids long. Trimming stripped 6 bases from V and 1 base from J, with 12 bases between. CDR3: CAIRPSGGNTEAFF. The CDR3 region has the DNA TGTGCCATCAGGCCTTCGGGGGGGAACACTGAAGCTTTCTTT.

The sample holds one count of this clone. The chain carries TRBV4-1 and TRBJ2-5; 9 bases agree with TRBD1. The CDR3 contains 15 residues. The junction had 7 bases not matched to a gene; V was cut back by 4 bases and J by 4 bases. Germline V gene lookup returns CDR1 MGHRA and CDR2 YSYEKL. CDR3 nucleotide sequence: TGCGCCAGCAGCCGCGGGGGACAGGGAATAGAGACCCAGTACTTC. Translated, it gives CASSRGGQGIETQYF.

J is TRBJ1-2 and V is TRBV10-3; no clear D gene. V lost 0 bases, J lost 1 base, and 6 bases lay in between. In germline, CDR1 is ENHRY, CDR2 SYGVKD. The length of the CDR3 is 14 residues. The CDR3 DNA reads TGTGCCATCAGTGAGTCCGAGGTTAACTATGGCTACACCTTC. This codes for CAISESEVNYGYTF.